Given below is one TCR beta chain in context. The antigen is undetermined. The data stem from a study of radiation and T cells in renal cell carcinoma. Time point in this sample: baseline pretreatment blood. Sample treatment: 15 Gy SBRT to primary tumor, nephrectomy 4 weeks later. V lost 7 bases and J lost 4, with 9 bases in between. CDR1 and CDR2 from the germline V gene are MNHEY and SMNVEV (reference sequence). This CDR3 region has 12 residues. Study-wide points: In blood, top tumor clones expanded by 2 weeks, shrinking by 4. No pretreatment tumor biopsies were available for baseline clonotypes.

Libraries were prepared by immunoSEQ multiplex PCR; TCRdb keeps only in-frame clonotypes and omits some of them. The sample contains about 130,000 clones, around 80% of which appear only once. The TCR was taken from a woman aged 55-70 years with renal cell carcinoma. The sequencing here drew on blood, taken from a patient whose treatment included radiotherapy and nephrectomy. The gene calls are TRBV27 and TRBJ2-3, with D possibly matching TRBD2 (5 bases). CDR3: CASTGGPDTQYF. The CDR3 DNA reads as TGTGCCAGCACAGGAGGCCCAGATACGCAGTATTTT.